This T cell receptor beta chain emerged from a study of shared clonotypes between healthy human individuals. The CDR3 has 15 residues. Germline values: CDR1 MNHEY, CDR2 SMNVEV (reference sequence). V lost 2 bases, J lost 4 bases, and 14 bases lay in between. Genomic DNA from each subset was divided evenly over several immunoSEQ plates. The protocol was immunoSEQ multiplex PCR, while the TCRdb copy is restricted to in-frame clones and leaves out a portion. The table has about 490,000 clones, around 80% seen once. Free of recent acute infections or vaccinations, the donors were healthy HIV-negative adults. All of the donors resided in Nashville, Tennessee, and each was a Caucasian adult. About 100 million PBMCs per unsorted sample were used for genomic DNA.

The specimen was PBMCs. The origin of this receptor is a woman in her forties in good health. Some clones in this sample may be carry-over from other donors' samples. The chain has TRBV27 and TRBJ2-5, with TRBD1 as a possible D gene (5 bases). Here the CDR3 DNA reads TGTGCCAGCAGTTTAGGGGCAGGGTGGACAGAGACCCAGTACTTC. It yields the protein CASSLGAGWTETQYF.